This T cell receptor beta chain was sequenced for a study of control samples from healthy donors and cancer patients. This CDR3 spans 13 amino acids. The V segment lost 4 bases and the J segment 10 bases; nucleotides outside the gene matches: 9. CDR1 is LNHDA and CDR2 is SQIVND in the germline V gene (reference sequence). This table comes from immunoSEQ multiplex PCR, and its TCRdb copy is limited to in-frame clones, with some not included. Of about 61,000 clones listed, 90% are singletons. This clone was detected once. The chain recombines TRBV19 with TRBJ2-7, with TRBD1 identical over 8 bases. The TCR originated in a man aged 55-75 years with colorectal cancer. The sample taken for sequencing was PBMCs. In DNA, the CDR3 is TGTGCCAGTAGTAGACAGGGGTTGACGTCTCAGTACTTC. Its protein is CASSRQGLTSQYF.